Listed below are T cell receptor beta chains from one sample, sequenced in a study of metastatic and nonmetastatic thyroid tumors. TCRdb re-called the PCR reads via MiXCR. Of roughly 12,000 clones listed, around 21% were seen once; the top ten hold 11% to 15%. Sample: adjacent normal tissue. Every receptor here comes from a female donor with papillary thyroid cancer or a benign thyroid nodule (not recorded which). Some clones in this sample may be carry-over from other donors' samples. The CDR3 runs from the conserved cysteine through the conserved F or W. D genes are given only for firm matches. The size of a clone is reported for some rows only, either as once, few or many, or as a class for expanded clones.

cdr3_aa: CASTGGLRGGYAF
cdr3_nt: TGTGCCAGTACTGGGGGCCTGCGTGGTGGCTACGCCTTC
v_call: TRBV19
clone_size: NA
j_call: TRBJ1-2
d_call: NA
cdr3_length: 13

cdr3_aa: CASSPRMGSNYGYTF
cdr3_nt: TGTGCCAGCAGCCCCCGGATGGGCTCTAACTATGGCTACACCTTC
v_call: TRBV9
clone_size: medium-sized
j_call: TRBJ1-2
d_call: NA
cdr3_length: 15

cdr3_aa: CASSSSGAHYNEQFF
cdr3_nt: TGTGCCAGCAGCTCTAGCGGGGCCCACTACAATGAGCAGTTCTTC
v_call: TRBV7-8
clone_size: NA
j_call: TRBJ2-1
d_call: TRBD2
cdr3_length: 15

cdr3_aa: CASSALIAGGSYNEQFF
cdr3_nt: TGTGCCAGCAGTGCTCTGATAGCGGGAGGTTCCTACAATGAGCAGTTCTTC
v_call: TRBV2
clone_size: many
j_call: TRBJ2-1
d_call: TRBD2
cdr3_length: 17

cdr3_aa: CASSSASGANEQYF
cdr3_nt: TGTGCCAGCAGTTCGGCGTCTGGGGCCAACGAGCAGTACTTC
v_call: TRBV6-2/TRBV6-3
clone_size: few
j_call: TRBJ2-7
d_call: NA
cdr3_length: 14

cdr3_aa: CASSFGFYNEQFF
cdr3_nt: TGTGCCAGCAGCTTTGGGTTCTACAATGAGCAGTTCTTC
v_call: TRBV11-2
clone_size: many
j_call: TRBJ2-1
d_call: NA
cdr3_length: 13

cdr3_aa: CASSGQQETQYF
cdr3_nt: TGTGCCAGCAGTGGACAGCAAGAGACCCAGTACTTC
v_call: TRBV2
clone_size: medium-sized
j_call: TRBJ2-5
d_call: NA
cdr3_length: 12

cdr3_aa: CASSLATGTLSYEQYF
cdr3_nt: TGTGCCAGCAGCTTAGCCACGGGGACACTCTCCTACGAGCAGTACTTC
v_call: TRBV7-2
clone_size: NA
j_call: TRBJ2-7
d_call: NA
cdr3_length: 16

cdr3_aa: CAWSLQFGEQYF
cdr3_nt: TGCGCCTGGAGTTTGCAGTTTGGCGAGCAGTACTTC
v_call: TRBV30
clone_size: NA
j_call: TRBJ2-7
d_call: NA
cdr3_length: 12

cdr3_aa: CATSPGLAGGADTQYF
cdr3_nt: TGTGCCACCAGCCCGGGACTAGCGGGAGGGGCAGATACGCAGTATTTT
v_call: TRBV24-1
clone_size: many
j_call: TRBJ2-3
d_call: TRBD2
cdr3_length: 16

cdr3_aa: CASSLGGGNSYNSPLHF
cdr3_nt: TGCGCCAGCAGCTTGGGTGGCGGGAACTCCTATAATTCACCCCTCCACTTT
v_call: TRBV5-1
clone_size: NA
j_call: TRBJ1-6
d_call: NA
cdr3_length: 17

cdr3_aa: CSARSAPSSYNEQFF
cdr3_nt: TGCAGTGCTAGGAGCGCACCGAGCTCCTACAATGAGCAGTTCTTC
v_call: TRBV20-1
clone_size: few
j_call: TRBJ2-1
d_call: NA
cdr3_length: 15

cdr3_aa: CASSRDRSSYEQYF
cdr3_nt: TGTGCCAGCAGCCGGGACAGGTCCTCCTACGAGCAGTACTTC
v_call: TRBV7-8
clone_size: medium-sized
j_call: TRBJ2-7
d_call: TRBD1
cdr3_length: 14

cdr3_aa: CASILNVNQPQHF
cdr3_nt: TGTGCCAGCATTCTCAATGTCAATCAGCCCCAGCATTTT
v_call: TRBV2
clone_size: NA
j_call: TRBJ1-5
d_call: NA
cdr3_length: 13

cdr3_aa: CASRGLGRANTGELFF
cdr3_nt: TGTGCCAGCAGGGGACTCGGGAGAGCGAACACCGGGGAGCTGTTTTTT
v_call: TRBV6-2/TRBV6-3
clone_size: NA
j_call: TRBJ2-2
d_call: NA
cdr3_length: 16

cdr3_aa: CASRWGAHNEQFF
cdr3_nt: TGTGCCAGCAGATGGGGGGCTCACAATGAGCAGTTCTTC
v_call: TRBV6-1
clone_size: medium-sized
j_call: TRBJ2-1
d_call: NA
cdr3_length: 13

cdr3_aa: CASSLVRTDTQYF
cdr3_nt: TGTGCCAGCAGCCTGGTCCGGACTGATACGCAGTATTTT
v_call: TRBV7-3
clone_size: many
j_call: TRBJ2-3
d_call: NA
cdr3_length: 13

cdr3_aa: CASSREGVTSYNEQFF
cdr3_nt: TGTGCCAGTAGTAGGGAGGGGGTGACCTCCTACAATGAGCAGTTCTTC
v_call: TRBV19
clone_size: many
j_call: TRBJ2-1
d_call: NA
cdr3_length: 16

cdr3_aa: CASSLAGTGGYEQYF
cdr3_nt: TGTGCCAGCAGCTTAGCCGGGACTGGGGGTTACGAGCAGTACTTC
v_call: TRBV7-6
clone_size: medium-sized
j_call: TRBJ2-7
d_call: NA
cdr3_length: 15